This T cell receptor (beta chain) was found in a study of PD-L1 blockade in urothelial cancer. Germline values: CDR1 ENHRY, CDR2 SYGVKD. Trimming removed 0 bases from V and 0 bases from J, with 10 bases in between. This CDR3 spans 16 amino acids. The table came from immunoSEQ multiplex PCR; TCRdb's copy has only in-frame clones and leaves some out. The sample has some 49,000 clones; 70% to 90% are singletons. This sequence was found in a man aged 55 to 70 with urothelial cancer. Here the sequenced sample was PBMCs, taken around atezolizumab (anti-PD-L1) treatment. V is TRBV10-3 and J is TRBJ2-3, with TRBD1 as a possible D gene (6 bases). CDR3 sequence: CAISESLGASTDTQYF. In nucleotides, the CDR3 is TGTGCCATCAGTGAGTCGTTGGGGGCTAGCACAGATACGCAGTATTTT.